The next 13 T cell receptor beta chains were all read from a single sample in a study of shared clonotypes between healthy human individuals. The method was immunoSEQ multiplex PCR; TCRdb's version includes in-frame clones alone and lacks a portion of them. The sample includes approximately 2.3 million clones, roughly 93% of them seen just once. Sequenced input: naive CD4+ T cells from PBMCs. As to subset: CD45RA+ positively selected. Source of these receptors: a young man in good health. Some clones in this sample may be carry-over from other donors' samples.

The chain is built from TRBV7-9 and TRBJ1-1; 9 positions agree with TRBD1. The CDR3 is 14 residues long. Germline V lookup: CDR1 SEHNR, CDR2 FQNEAQ (reference sequence). The trim removed 5 bases at V and 1 base at J, leaving 2 bases unmatched. The DNA of the CDR3 is TGTGCCAGCAGCCAGGGACAGGGGAACACTGAAGCTTTCTTT. Amino acid sequence: CASSQGQGNTEAFF.

This chain joins TRBV6-4 and TRBJ2-2; no reliable D call. The germline V gene encodes CDR1 MRHNA and CDR2 SNTAGT. With 3 bases removed from V and 1 base from J, the gap between germline ends came to 6 bases. The length of the CDR3 is 14 residues. CDR3 in DNA: TGTGCCAGCAGTGAACCGGGGAACACCGGGGAGCTGTTTTTT. Its protein is CASSEPGNTGELFF.

Points on this clone: The same CDR3 can be traced to other DNA sequences in this sample. The chain has TRBV5-1 and TRBJ1-5; 7 positions agree with TRBD1. The CDR3 loop spans 13 amino acids. Germline V gene data show CDR1 as SGHRS and CDR2 as YFSETQ. V shed 0 bases and J 7 bases; nucleotides not matched to a gene: 1. The CDR3 region has the DNA TGCGCCAGCAGCTTGGAGGGGGCCCAGCCCCAGCATTTT. It translates to CASSLEGAQPQHF.

This chain joins TRBV9 and TRBJ2-1, with D uncertain. The CDR3 runs 13 residues. Trimming pared 4 bases from V and 9 bases from J, leaving 14 bases between. Germline assignment: CDR1 SGDLS and CDR2 YYNGEE. CDR3: CASSPRPPAEQFF. The CDR3 DNA follows: TGTGCCAGCAGCCCACGCCCCCCAGCTGAGCAGTTCTTC.

J is TRBJ1-4 and V is TRBV19; 8 bases are a match to TRBD1. The length of the CDR3 is 16 residues. Germline V gene sequence: CDR1 LNHDA, CDR2 SQIVND (reference sequence). With 7 bases clipped from V and 2 bases from J, the junction kept 9 bases outside the gene matches. The CDR3 DNA sequence: TGTGCCAGTACCGGACAGGGATATGTTACTAATGAAAAACTGTTTTTT. This sequence encodes CASTGQGYVTNEKLFF.

The chain employs TRBV6-6 and TRBJ1-1, with 8 bases that match TRBD1. There are 13 residues in the CDR3. CDR1 and CDR2 (germline): MNHNY, SVGAGI (reference sequence). V shed 6 bases and J 1 base; nucleotides not matched to a gene: 1. CDR3 coding DNA: TGTGCCAGCAGGGACAGGGCGAACACTGAAGCTTTCTTT. This sequence encodes CASRDRANTEAFF.

This chain joins TRBV5-1 and TRBJ2-1; 11 nucleotides align to TRBD2. CDR3 length equals 14 residues. In germline, CDR1 is SGHRS, CDR2 YFSETQ. Germline trimming cut 6 bases from V and 8 bases from J; bases unmatched to any gene: 7. CDR3 sequence: CASKLLAGADEQFF. The CDR3 nucleotides are TGCGCCAGCAAATTACTAGCGGGAGCGGATGAGCAGTTCTTC. Supplemented by reference TRBV5-1 and TRBJ2-1, the full variable domain reads KAGVTQTPRYLIKTRGQQVTLSCSPISGHRSVSWYQQTPGQGLQFLFEYFSETQRNKGNFPGRFSGRQFSNSRSEMNVSTLELGDSALYLCASKLLAGADEQFFGPGTRLTVL.

V is TRBV2 and J is TRBJ2-1, with 8 positions matching TRBD2. Germline values: CDR1 SNHLY, CDR2 FYNNEI. This CDR3 comprises 15 residues. Trimming cost V 5 bases and J 5 bases; bases outside gene matches: 8. CDR3 sequence reads: CASSYSGKVNNEQFF. The CDR3 DNA follows: TGTGCCAGCAGTTATAGCGGGAAGGTTAACAATGAGCAGTTCTTC.

This chain links TRBV4-3 with TRBJ2-2; unclear D gene. V gave up 5 bases and J gave up 5 bases, with 21 bases separating them. The germline gives CDR1 LGHNA, CDR2 YSLEER. The CDR3 has 17 residues. The DNA of the CDR3 is TGCGCCAGCAGCGTTCTATTGAAACGGCGAGAGACCGGGGAGCTGTTTTTT. This gives the protein CASSVLLKRRETGELFF.

This chain joins TRBV7-6 and TRBJ2-3; D is possibly TRBD1 or TRBD2 (5 bases each). V lost 1 base and J lost 4, with 15 bases in between. Looked up from germline, CDR1 is SGHVS and CDR2 is FNYEAQ. The CDR3 extends over 16 amino acids. The CDR3 sequence: CASSLDLCRGPDTQYF. CDR3 in DNA: TGTGCCAGCAGCTTAGATTTGTGTAGGGGACCAGATACGCAGTATTTT.

The rearrangement uses TRBV5-1 and TRBJ2-5; D is tentatively TRBD1 or TRBD2 (5 bases each). The CDR3 covers 15 residues. V lost 4 bases and J lost 2, with 15 bases in between. CDR1 is SGHRS and CDR2 is YFSETQ in the germline V gene. The CDR3 DNA is TGCGCCAGCAGCATCGGCAGTGGGGGACAAGAGACCCAGTACTTC. Its translation: CASSIGSGGQETQYF.

The CDR3 sequence: CASGLGLAGDETQYF. In DNA form, the CDR3 reads TGTGCTAGTGGTTTGGGACTAGCGGGAGATGAGACCCAGTACTTC. The J gene is TRBJ2-5, the V gene TRBV12-5, with 12 bases aligning to TRBD2. The ends lost 1 base at V and 5 bases at J; junction bases unmatched: 2. This CDR3 is 15 amino acids long. The germline V gene has CDR1 LGHNT and CDR2 FRNRAP.

The CDR3 DNA reads TGTGCCAGCAGGGGGTTCGCGCAGTTCTTC. Amino acids: CASRGFAQFF. This chain links TRBV27 with TRBJ2-1; D not resolved. The CDR3 sequence is 10 residues long. Trimming pared 6 bases from V and 12 bases from J, leaving 9 bases between. Germline V lookup: CDR1 MNHEY, CDR2 SMNVEV (reference sequence).